This T cell receptor (beta chain) was sequenced in a study of blood T cell repertoires in COVID-19. Overall study: Both acute and convalescent COVID-19 samples were obtained from the United States, Italy and Spain. From T cells, B-cell-depleted T cells, or PBMCs came the material, which was cDNA or gDNA.

CDR1 is SNHLY, CDR2 FYNNEI, per germline. V was clipped by 4 bases and J by 7 bases, with 14 bases between them. The CDR3 is 14 residues long. In the authors' methods: For nucleated cells, counts were estimated from reference gene primer amplification. TCRdb keeps only in-frame clones here, not all; method: immunoSEQ multiplex PCR. V and J calls and clone size are those listed in that table; D and trimming were worked out from the DNA. The sample has about 190,000 clones, roughly 88% seen once; the top ten hold roughly 6.2%. The TCR comes from a woman between 40 and 55 years old who had recovered from COVID-19. This chain connects TRBV2 to TRBJ1-5, with TRBD1 as a possible D gene (6 bases). The source material was peripheral blood. CDR3 bases: TGTGCCAGCAGTGGGGAAGGGGGAGGGCAGCCCCAGCATTTT. Translating gives CASSGEGGGQPQHF.